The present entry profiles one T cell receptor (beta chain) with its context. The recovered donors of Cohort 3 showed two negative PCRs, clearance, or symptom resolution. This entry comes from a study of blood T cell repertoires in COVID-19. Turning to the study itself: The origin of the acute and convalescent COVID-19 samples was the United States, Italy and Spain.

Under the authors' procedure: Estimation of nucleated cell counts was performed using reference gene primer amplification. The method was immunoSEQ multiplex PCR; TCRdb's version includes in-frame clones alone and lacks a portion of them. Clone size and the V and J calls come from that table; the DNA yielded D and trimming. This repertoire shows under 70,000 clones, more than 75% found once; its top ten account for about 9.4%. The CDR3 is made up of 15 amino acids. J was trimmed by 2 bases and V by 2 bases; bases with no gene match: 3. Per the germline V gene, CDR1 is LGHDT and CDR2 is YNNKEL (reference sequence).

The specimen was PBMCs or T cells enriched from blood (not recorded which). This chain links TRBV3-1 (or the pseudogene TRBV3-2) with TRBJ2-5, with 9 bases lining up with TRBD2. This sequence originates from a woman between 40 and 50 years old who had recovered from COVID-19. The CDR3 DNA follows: TGTGCCAGCAGCCAAAGGAGCGGGGGGCAAGAGACCCAGTACTTC. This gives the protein CASSQRSGGQETQYF.